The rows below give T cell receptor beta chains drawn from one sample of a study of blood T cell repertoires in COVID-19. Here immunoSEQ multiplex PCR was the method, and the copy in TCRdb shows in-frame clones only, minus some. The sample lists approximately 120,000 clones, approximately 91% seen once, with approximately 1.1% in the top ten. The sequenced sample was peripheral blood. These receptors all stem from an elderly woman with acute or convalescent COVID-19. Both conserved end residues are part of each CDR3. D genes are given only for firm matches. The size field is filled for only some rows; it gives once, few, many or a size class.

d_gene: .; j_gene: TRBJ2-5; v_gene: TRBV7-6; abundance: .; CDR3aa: CASSLLRRETQYF; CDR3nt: TGTGCCAGCAGCTTACTACGGCGGGAGACCCAGTACTTC
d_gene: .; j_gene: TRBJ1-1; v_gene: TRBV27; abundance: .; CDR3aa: CASSFVRGGTEAFF; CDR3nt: TGTGCCAGCAGTTTCGTCCGGGGAGGCACTGAAGCTTTCTTT
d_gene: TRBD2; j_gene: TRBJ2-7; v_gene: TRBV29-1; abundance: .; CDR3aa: CSVEDPGGYEQYF; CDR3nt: TGCAGCGTTGAAGATCCGGGGGGCTACGAGCAGTACTTC
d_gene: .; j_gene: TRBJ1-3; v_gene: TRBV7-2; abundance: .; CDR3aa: CASSLIGHGGSGNTIYF; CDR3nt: TGTGCCAGCAGCTTAATCGGACACGGGGGCTCTGGAAACACCATATATTTT
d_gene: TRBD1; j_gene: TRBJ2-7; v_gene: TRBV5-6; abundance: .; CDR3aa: CASSLLTGTGYEQYF; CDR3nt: TGTGCCAGCAGCTTGCTGACAGGGACGGGGTACGAGCAGTACTTC
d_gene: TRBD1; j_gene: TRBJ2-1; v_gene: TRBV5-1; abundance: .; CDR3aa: CASSLRQGGDNEQFF; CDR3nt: TGCGCCAGCAGCTTGAGACAGGGTGGGGACAATGAGCAGTTCTTC
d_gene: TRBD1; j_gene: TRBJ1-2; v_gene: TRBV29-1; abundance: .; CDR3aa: CSVEDRGHEGYTF; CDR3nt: TGCAGCGTTGAAGACAGGGGGCACGAGGGCTACACCTTC
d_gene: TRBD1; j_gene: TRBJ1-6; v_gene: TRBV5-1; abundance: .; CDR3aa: CASSEGQGGHSPLHF; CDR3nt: TGCGCCAGCAGCGAGGGACAGGGAGGGCATTCACCCCTCCACTTT
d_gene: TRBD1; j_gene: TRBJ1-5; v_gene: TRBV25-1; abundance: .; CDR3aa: CASSDGTGSTHNQPQHF; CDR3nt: TGTGCCAGCAGTGATGGGACAGGGTCAACCCACAATCAGCCCCAGCATTTT
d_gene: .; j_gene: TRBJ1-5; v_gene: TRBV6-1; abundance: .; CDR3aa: CASSETGIQPQHF; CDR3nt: TGTGCCAGCAGTGAAACGGGGATTCAGCCCCAGCATTTT
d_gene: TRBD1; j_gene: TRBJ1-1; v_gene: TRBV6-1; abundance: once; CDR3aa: CASSDATDRGFTEAFF; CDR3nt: TGTGCCAGCAGTGATGCCACGGACAGGGGGTTTACTGAAGCTTTCTTT
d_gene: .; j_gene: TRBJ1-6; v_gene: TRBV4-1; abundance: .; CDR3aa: CASSAYREYNSPLHF; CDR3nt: TGCGCCAGCAGCGCCTACAGGGAGTATAATTCACCCCTCCACTTT
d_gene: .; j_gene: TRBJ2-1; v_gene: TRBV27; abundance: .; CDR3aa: CASSLSIQGTLHHEQFF; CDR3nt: TGTGCCAGCAGTTTATCGATACAGGGAACGCTACACCATGAGCAGTTCTTC
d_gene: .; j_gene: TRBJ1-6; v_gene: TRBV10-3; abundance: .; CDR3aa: CAISPPGHQSSYNSPLHF; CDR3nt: TGTGCCATCAGTCCCCCGGGACATCAGAGCTCCTATAATTCACCCCTCCACTTT
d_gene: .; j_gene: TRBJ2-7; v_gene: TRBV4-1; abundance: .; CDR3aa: CASREQVSTYEQYF; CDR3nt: TGCGCCAGCAGAGAACAGGTATCCACCTACGAGCAGTACTTC
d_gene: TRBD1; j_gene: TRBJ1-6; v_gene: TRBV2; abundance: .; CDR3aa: CASSTPPTGGKGNNSPLHF; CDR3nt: TGTGCCAGCAGTACCCCGCCGACAGGGGGAAAGGGGAATAATTCACCCCTCCACTTT
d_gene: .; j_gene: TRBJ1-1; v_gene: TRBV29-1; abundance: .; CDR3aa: CSVFNSGTRAFF; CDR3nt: TGCAGCGTATTCAACAGTGGTACTAGGGCTTTCTTT
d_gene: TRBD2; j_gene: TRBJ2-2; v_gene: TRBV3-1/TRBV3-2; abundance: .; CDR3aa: CASSQEVPGAGSGELFF; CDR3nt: TGTGCCAGCAGCCAAGAAGTCCCCGGAGCGGGATCCGGGGAGCTGTTTTTT
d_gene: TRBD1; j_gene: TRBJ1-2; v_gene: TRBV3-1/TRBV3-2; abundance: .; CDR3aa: CASSQEFTGGRGYGYTF; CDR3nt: TGTGCCAGCAGCCAGGAATTTACAGGGGGTCGGGGCTATGGCTACACCTTC
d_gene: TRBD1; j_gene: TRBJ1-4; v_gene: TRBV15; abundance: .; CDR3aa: CATSRETGGLGKLFF; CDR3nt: TGTGCCACCAGCAGGGAAACAGGGGGCTTGGGAAAACTGTTTTTT
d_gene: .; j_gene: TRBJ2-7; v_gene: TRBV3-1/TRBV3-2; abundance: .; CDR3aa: CASSQGGREYF; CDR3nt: TGTGCCAGCAGCCAAGGCGGTCGGGAGTACTTC
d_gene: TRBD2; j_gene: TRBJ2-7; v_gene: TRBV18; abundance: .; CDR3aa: CASSPPGTSGGALKYEQYF; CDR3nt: TGTGCCAGCTCACCACCGGGGACTAGCGGGGGGGCCTTGAAGTACGAGCAGTACTTC
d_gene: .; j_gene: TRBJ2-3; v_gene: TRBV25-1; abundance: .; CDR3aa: CASKRGGTQYF; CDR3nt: TGTGCCAGCAAAAGGGGTGGTACGCAGTATTTT
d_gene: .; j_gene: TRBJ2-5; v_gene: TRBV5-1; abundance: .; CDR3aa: CASRFSTGETQYF; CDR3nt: TGCGCCAGCAGGTTCAGTACAGGAGAGACCCAGTACTTC
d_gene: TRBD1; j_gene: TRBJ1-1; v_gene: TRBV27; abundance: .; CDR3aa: CASMRPGGVREAFF; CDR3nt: TGTGCCAGCATGCGGCCAGGGGGCGTCAGAGAAGCTTTCTTT
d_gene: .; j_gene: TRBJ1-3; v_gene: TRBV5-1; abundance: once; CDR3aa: CASSFGQGNTIYF; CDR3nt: TGCGCCAGCAGCTTTGGGCAGGGAAACACCATATATTTT
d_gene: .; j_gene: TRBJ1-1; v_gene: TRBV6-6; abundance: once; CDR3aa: CASSYPSRGNTEAFF; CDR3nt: TGTGCCAGCAGTTACCCCTCCCGGGGGAACACTGAAGCTTTCTTT
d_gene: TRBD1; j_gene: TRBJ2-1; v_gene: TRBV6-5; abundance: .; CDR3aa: CASRTDRGYEQFF; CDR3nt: TGTGCCAGCAGAACGGACAGGGGGTATGAGCAGTTCTTC
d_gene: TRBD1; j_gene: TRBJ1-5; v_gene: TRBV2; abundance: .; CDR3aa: CASSDTGERQPQHF; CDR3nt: TGTGCCAGCAGTGACACAGGGGAAAGACAGCCCCAGCATTTT
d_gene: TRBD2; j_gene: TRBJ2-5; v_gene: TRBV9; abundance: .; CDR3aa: CASSPGGPLETQYF; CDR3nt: TGTGCCAGCAGCCCGGGGGGGCCACTGGAGACCCAGTACTTC
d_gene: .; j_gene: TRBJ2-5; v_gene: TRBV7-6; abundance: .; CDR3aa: CASSLEGPGQRETQYF; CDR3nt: TGTGCCAGCAGCTTAGAGGGCCCGGGACAACGAGAGACCCAGTACTTC
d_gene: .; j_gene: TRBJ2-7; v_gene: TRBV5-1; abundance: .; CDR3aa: CASRGGDWDYEQYF; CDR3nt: TGCGCCAGCCGAGGAGGGGACTGGGACTACGAGCAGTACTTC
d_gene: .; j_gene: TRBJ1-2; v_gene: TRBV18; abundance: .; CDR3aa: CASSPPTGYGYTF; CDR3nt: TGTGCCAGCTCACCACCGACGGGCTATGGCTACACCTTC
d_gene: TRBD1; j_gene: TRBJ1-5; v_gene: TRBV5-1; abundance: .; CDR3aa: CASSRDRGQPQHF; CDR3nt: TGCGCCAGCAGCCGGGACAGGGGCCAGCCCCAGCATTTT
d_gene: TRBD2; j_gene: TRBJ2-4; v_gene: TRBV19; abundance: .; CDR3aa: CASSSTSGEWDIQYF; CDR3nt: TGTGCCAGTAGCTCCACTAGCGGGGAGTGGGACATTCAGTACTTC
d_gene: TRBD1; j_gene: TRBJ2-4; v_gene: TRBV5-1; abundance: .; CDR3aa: CASSVGQGVGKNIQYF; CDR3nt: TGCGCCAGCAGCGTGGGACAGGGGGTCGGCAAAAACATTCAGTACTTC
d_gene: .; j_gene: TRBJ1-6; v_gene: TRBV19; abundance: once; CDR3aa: CASTEVWSSYNSPLHF; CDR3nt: TGTGCCAGTACCGAAGTCTGGAGCTCCTATAATTCACCCCTCCACTTT
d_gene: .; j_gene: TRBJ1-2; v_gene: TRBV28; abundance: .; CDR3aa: CASSLGGAQGYGYTF; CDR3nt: TGTGCCAGCAGTTTAGGGGGGGCGCAGGGCTATGGCTACACCTTC
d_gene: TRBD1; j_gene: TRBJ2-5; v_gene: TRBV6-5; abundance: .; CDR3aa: CASSSRQGARETQYF; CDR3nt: TGTGCCAGCAGCTCACGGCAGGGGGCGCGAGAGACCCAGTACTTC
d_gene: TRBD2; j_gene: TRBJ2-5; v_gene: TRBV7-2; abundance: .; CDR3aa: CASSPRLASQETQYF; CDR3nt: TGTGCCAGCAGCCCCCGACTAGCATCCCAAGAGACCCAGTACTTC
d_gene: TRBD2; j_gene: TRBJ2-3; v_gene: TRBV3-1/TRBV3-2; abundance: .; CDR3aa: CASSQVGRGTDTQYF; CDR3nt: TGTGCCAGCAGCCAAGTGGGGAGGGGCACAGATACGCAGTATTTT
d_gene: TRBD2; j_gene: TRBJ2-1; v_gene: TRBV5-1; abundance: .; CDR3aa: CASSLEPSGRGEQFF; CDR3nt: TGCGCCAGCAGCTTGGAGCCTAGCGGGAGGGGTGAGCAGTTCTTC
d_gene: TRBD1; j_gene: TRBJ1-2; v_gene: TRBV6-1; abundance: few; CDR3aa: CASSETPGQGYGYTF; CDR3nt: TGTGCCAGCAGTGAAACCCCGGGACAGGGCTATGGCTACACCTTC
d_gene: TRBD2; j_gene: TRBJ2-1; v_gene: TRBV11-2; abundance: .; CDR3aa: CASRLTSGGVNEQFF; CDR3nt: TGTGCCAGCAGGCTGACTAGCGGGGGGGTCAATGAGCAGTTCTTC
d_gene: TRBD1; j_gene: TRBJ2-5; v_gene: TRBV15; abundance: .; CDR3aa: CATSRDRRGRETQYF; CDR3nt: TGTGCCACCAGCAGAGATCGCAGGGGGAGAGAGACCCAGTACTTC
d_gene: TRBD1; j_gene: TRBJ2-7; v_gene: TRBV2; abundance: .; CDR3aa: CASSEQGASYEQYF; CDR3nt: TGTGCCAGCAGTGAACAGGGGGCGTCCTACGAGCAGTACTTC
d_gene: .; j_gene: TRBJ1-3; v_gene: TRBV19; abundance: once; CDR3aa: CASTLTIRFSGNTIYF; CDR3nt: TGTGCCAGTACCCTCACGATCAGGTTCTCTGGAAACACCATATATTTT
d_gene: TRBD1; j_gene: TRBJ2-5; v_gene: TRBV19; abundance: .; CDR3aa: CASSFGQGLAQETQYF; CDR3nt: TGTGCCAGTAGTTTTGGACAGGGGCTGGCCCAAGAGACCCAGTACTTC